This TCR beta chain was identified in a study of T cells in Graves' hyperthyroidism and ophthalmopathy. After removal of 5 bases from V and 3 bases from J, the junction contained 8 bases not matched to a gene. This CDR3 contains 16 residues. Germline V lookup: CDR1 SGHVS, CDR2 FNYEAQ. This clonotype was seen a few times. Its target is not known. Amplified TCR beta CDR3 regions derived from RNA transcripts. TCR CDR3 regions were first amplified by RT-PCR with HTBI primers. TCRdb itself ran the multiplex PCR reads through MiXCR, one entry per CDR3 protein. Here the sample spans hundreds of thousands of distinct CDR3 sequences, 17% being singletons. Uncontrolled infection, other autoimmune disease, pregnancy or lactation excluded patients. Overall study results and limits: In the blood, most expanded thyroid clonotypes above 0.001 appeared as well.

The V and J genes are TRBV7-6 and TRBJ2-1, with 9 positions matching TRBD2. This TCR was sampled from a woman aged 18-29 years with Graves' ophthalmopathy. Material: blood. This CDR3 reads CASSPSGTSFYNEQFF. The CDR3 DNA reads TGTGCCAGCAGCCCCTCCGGGACTAGCTTCTACAATGAGCAGTTCTTC.